This T cell receptor (beta chain) was documented in a study of OX40 agonist ivuxolimab in advanced cancers. Here immunoSEQ multiplex PCR was the method, and the copy in TCRdb shows in-frame clones only, minus some. The table includes approximately 130,000 clones, 90% detected once. Germline V gene data show CDR1 as LGHNA and CDR2 as YNFKEQ. Losses at the gene ends were 4 bases for V and 6 bases for J; bases not matched to a gene: 6. CDR3 length equals 16 residues. The chain joins TRBV4-2 to TRBJ2-1, with 13 bases aligning to TRBD2. The sample here was CD4+ or CD8+ T cells sorted from blood, taken in a trial of the OX40 agonist ivuxolimab. This clonotype was obtained from an adult with an advanced solid tumor such as melanoma, head and neck, liver or kidney cancer. CDR3 DNA sequence: TGTGCCAGCAGCCCCCGGACTAGCGGGAGAACCAATGAGCAGTTCTTC. Its translation is CASSPRTSGRTNEQFF.